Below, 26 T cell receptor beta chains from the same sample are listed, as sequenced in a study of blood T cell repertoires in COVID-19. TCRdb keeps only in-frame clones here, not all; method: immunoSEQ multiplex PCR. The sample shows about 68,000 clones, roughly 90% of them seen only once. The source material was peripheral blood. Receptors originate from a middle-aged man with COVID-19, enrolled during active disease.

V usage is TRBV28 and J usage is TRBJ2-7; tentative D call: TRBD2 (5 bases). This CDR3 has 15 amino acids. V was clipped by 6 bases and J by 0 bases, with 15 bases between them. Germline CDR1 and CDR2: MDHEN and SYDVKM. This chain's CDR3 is CASRYWTEVSYEQYF. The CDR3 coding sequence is TGTGCCAGCAGGTATTGGACGGAGGTCTCCTACGAGCAGTACTTC.

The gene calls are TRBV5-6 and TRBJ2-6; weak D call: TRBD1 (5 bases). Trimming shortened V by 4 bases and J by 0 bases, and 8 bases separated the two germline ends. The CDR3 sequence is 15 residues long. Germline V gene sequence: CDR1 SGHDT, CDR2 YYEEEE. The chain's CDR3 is CASSTDSSGANVLTF. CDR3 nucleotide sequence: TGTGCCAGCAGCACCGACAGCTCTGGGGCCAACGTCCTGACTTTC.

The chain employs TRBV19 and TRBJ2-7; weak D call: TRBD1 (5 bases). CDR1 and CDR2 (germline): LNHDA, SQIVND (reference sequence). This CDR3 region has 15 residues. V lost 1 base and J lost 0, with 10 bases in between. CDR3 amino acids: CASSIGGGSSYEQYF. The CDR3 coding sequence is TGTGCCAGTAGTATAGGGGGCGGCAGCTCCTACGAGCAGTACTTC. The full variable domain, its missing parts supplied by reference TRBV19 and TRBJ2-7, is DGGITQSPKYLFRKEGQNVTLSCEQNLNHDAMYWYRQDPGQGLRLIYYSQIVNDFQKGDIAEGYSVSREKKESFPLTVTSAQKNPTAFYLCASSIGGGSSYEQYFGPGTRLTVT.

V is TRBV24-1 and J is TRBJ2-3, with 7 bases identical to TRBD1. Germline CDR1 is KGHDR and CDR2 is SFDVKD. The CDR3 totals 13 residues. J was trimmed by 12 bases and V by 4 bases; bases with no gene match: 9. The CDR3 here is CATSDRQGTFQYF. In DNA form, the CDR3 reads TGTGCCACCAGTGACCGACAGGGTACATTTCAGTATTTT.

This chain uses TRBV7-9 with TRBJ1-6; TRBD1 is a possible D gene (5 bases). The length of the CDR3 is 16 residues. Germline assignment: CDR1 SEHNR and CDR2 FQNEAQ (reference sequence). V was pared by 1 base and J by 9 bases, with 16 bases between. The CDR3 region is CASSLGAAGPSSPLHF. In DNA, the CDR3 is TGTGCCAGCAGCTTAGGGGCAGCGGGGCCATCTTCACCCCTCCACTTT.

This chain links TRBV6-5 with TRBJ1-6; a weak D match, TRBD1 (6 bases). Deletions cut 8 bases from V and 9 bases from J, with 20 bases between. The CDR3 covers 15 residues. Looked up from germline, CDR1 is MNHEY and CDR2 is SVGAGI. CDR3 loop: CASRGRTGLTSPLHF. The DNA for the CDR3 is TGTGCCAGCCGAGGCCGTACAGGGTTGACTTCACCCCTCCACTTT.

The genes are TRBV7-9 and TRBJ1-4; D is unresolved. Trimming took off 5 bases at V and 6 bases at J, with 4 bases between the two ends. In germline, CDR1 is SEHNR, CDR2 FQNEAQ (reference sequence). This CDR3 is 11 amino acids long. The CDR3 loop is CASSLDEKLFF. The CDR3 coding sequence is TGTGCCAGCAGCCTTGATGAAAAACTGTTTTTT. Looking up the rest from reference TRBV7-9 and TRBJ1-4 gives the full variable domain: DTGVSQNPRHKITKRGQNVTFRCDPISEHNRLYWYRQTLGQGPEFLTYFQNEAQLEKSRLLSDRFSAERPKGSFSTLEIQRTEQGDSAMYLCASSLDEKLFFGSGTQLSVL.

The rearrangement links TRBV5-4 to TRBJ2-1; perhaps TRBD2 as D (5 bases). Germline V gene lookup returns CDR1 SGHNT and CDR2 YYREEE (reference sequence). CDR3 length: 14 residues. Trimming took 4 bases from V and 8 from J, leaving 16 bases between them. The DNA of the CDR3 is TGTGCCAGCAGCCCTAGCCTCGCGGTGGATGAGCAGTTCTTC. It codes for CASSPSLAVDEQFF.

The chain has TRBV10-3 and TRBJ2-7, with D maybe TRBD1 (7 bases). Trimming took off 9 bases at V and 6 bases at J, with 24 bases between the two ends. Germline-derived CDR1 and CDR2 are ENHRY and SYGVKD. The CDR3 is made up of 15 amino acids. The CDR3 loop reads CAITSGAGGQGEQYF. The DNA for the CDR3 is TGTGCCATAACTTCGGGGGCAGGGGGTCAAGGCGAGCAGTACTTC.

The CDR3 region is CASSLLPGQGVNTGELFF. As DNA, the CDR3 is TGTGCCAGCAGTCTCCTTCCGGGACAGGGGGTGAACACCGGGGAGCTGTTTTTT. This sequence joins TRBV6-2 or TRBV6-3 and TRBJ2-2, with 11 bases aligning to TRBD1. Trimming took 5 bases from V and 1 from J; bases not matched to a gene: 9. CDR1 MNHEY and CDR2 SVGEGT come from the germline V gene. This CDR3 is built from 18 residues.

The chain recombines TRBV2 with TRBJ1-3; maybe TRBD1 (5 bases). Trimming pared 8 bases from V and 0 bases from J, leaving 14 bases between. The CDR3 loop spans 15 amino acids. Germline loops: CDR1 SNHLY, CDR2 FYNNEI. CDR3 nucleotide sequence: TGTGCCAGCCGCCTTGGGGGGGGCTCTGGAAACACCATATATTTT. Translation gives CASRLGGGSGNTIYF.

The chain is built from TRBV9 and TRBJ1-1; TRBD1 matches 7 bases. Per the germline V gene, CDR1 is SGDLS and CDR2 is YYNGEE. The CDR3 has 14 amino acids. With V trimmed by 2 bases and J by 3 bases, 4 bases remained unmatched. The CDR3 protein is CASSVDREDTEAFF. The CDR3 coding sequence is TGTGCCAGCAGCGTCGACAGGGAGGACACTGAAGCTTTCTTT.

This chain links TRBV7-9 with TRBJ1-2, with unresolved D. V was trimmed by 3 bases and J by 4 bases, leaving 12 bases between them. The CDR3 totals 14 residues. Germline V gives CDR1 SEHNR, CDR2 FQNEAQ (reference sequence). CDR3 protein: CASSFNKEGYGYTF. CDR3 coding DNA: TGTGCCAGCAGCTTTAACAAGGAGGGCTATGGCTACACCTTC.

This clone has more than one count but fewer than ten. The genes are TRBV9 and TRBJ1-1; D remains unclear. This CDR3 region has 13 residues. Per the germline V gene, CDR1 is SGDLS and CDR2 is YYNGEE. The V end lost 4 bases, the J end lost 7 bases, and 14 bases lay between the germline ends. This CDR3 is CASSISRAGEAFF. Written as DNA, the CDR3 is TGTGCCAGCAGCATCTCCCGGGCGGGTGAAGCTTTCTTT.

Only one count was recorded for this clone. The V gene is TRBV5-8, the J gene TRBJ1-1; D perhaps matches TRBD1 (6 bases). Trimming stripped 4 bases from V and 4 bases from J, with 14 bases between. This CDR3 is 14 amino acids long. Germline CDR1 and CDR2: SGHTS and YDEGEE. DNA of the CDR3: TGTGCCAGCAGCCCACAGGGCAGACGCACTGAAGCTTTCTTT. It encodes CASSPQGRRTEAFF. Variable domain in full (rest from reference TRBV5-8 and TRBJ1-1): EAGVTQSPTHLIKTRGQQATLRCSPISGHTSVYWYQQALGLGLQFLLWYDEGEERNRGNFPPRFSGRQFPNYSSELNVNALELEDSALYLCASSPQGRRTEAFFGQGTRLTVV.

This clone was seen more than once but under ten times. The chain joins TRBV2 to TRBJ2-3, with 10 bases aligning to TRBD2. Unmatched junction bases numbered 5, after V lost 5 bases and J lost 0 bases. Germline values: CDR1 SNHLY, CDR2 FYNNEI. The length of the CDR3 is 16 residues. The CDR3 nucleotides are TGTGCCAGCAGTCTTCTAGCGGGGGAAAGCACAGATACGCAGTATTTT. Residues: CASSLLAGESTDTQYF.

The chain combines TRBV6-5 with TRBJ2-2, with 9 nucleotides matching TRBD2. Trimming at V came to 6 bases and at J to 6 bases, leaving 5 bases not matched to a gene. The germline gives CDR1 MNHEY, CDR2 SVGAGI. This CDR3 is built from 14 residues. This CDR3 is CASRRGGAAGELFF. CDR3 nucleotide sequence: TGTGCCAGCAGACGCGGGGGGGCCGCCGGGGAGCTGTTTTTT.

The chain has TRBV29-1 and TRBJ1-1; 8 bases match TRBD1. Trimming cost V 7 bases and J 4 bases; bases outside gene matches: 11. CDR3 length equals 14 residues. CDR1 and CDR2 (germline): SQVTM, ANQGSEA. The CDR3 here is CSAITPQGATEAFF. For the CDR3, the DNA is TGCAGCGCAATAACACCCCAGGGGGCCACTGAAGCTTTCTTT.

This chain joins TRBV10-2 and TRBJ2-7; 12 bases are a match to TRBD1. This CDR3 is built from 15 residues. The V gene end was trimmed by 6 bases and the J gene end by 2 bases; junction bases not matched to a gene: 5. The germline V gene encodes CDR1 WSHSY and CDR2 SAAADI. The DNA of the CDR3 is TGCGCCAGCAGAGACGGGACAGGGGGCGCCTACGAGCAGTACTTC. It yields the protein CASRDGTGGAYEQYF.

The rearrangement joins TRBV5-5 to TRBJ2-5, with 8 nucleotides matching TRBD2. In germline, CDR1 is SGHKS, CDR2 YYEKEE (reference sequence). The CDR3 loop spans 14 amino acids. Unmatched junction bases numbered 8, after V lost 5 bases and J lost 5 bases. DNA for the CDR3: TGTGCCAGCAGTTGGCTAGGCGGGGGGGAGACCCAGTACTTC. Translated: CASSWLGGGETQYF. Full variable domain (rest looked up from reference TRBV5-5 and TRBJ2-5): DAGVTQSPTHLIKTRGQQVTLRCSPISGHKSVSWYQQVLGQGPQFIFQYYEKEERGRGNFPDRFSARQFPNYSSELNVNALLLGDSALYLCASSWLGGGETQYFGPGTRLLVL.

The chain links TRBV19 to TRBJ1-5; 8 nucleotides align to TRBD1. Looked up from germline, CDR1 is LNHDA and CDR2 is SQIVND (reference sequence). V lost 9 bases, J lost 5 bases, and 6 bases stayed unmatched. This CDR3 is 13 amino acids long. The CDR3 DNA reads TGTGCCAGCAATGACAGGGGCGATCAGCCCCAGCATTTT. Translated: CASNDRGDQPQHF.

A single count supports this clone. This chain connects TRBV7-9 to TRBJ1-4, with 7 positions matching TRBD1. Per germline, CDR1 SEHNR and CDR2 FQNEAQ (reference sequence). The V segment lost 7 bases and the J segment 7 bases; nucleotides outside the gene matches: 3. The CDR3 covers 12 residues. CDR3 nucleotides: TGTGCCAGCAAAGGGGGCGGTGAAAAACTGTTTTTT. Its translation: CASKGGGEKLFF.

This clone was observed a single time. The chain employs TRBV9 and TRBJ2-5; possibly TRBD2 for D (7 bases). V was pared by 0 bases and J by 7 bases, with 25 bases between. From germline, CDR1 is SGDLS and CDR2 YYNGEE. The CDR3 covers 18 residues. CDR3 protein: CASSVVLGGVLMGWTQYF. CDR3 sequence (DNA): TGTGCCAGCAGCGTAGTCCTAGGGGGGGTTTTGATGGGGTGGACCCAGTACTTC.

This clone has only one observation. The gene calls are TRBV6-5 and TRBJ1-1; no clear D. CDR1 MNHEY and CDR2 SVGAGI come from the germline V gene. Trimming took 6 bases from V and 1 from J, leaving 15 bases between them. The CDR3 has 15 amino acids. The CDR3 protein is CASRQPRVANTEAFF. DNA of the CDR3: TGTGCCAGCAGACAACCCCGCGTAGCGAACACTGAAGCTTTCTTT.

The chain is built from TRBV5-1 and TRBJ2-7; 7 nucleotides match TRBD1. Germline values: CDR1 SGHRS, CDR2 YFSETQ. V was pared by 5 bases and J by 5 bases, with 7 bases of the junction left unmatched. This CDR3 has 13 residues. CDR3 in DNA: TGCGCCAGCAGTTTTAACACAGGGGACGAGCAGTACTTC. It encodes CASSFNTGDEQYF.

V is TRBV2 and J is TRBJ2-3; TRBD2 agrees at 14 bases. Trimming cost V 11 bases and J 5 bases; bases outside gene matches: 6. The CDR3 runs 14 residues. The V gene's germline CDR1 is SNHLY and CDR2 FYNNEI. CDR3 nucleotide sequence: TGTGCCTGGGAAGGGACTAGCGGGGGAGATACGCAGTATTTT. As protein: CAWEGTSGGDTQYF.